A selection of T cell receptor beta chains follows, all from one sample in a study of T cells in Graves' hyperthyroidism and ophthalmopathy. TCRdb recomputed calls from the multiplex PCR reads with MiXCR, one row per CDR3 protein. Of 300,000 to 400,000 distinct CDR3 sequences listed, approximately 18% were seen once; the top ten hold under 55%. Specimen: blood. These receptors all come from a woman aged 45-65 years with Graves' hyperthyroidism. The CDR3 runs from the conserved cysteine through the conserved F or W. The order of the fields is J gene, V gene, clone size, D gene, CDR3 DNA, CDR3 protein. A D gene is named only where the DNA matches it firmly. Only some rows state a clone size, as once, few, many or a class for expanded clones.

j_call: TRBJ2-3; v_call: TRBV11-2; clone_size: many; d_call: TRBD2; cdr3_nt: TGTGCCAGCAGCCGGACTAGCGGAGCTAGCACAGATACGCAGTATTTT; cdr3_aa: CASSRTSGASTDTQYF
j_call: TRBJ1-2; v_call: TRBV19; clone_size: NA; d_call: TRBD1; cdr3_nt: TGTGCCAGTAACCCTCCAGGGGGCGCGGGGTATGGCTACACCTTC; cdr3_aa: CASNPPGGAGYGYTF
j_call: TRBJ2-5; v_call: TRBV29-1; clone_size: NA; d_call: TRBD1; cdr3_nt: TGCAGCGTTCGACAGGGGGCAAAAGAGACCCAGTACTTC; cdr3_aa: CSVRQGAKETQYF
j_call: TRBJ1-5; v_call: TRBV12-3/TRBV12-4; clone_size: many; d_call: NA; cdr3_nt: TGTGCCAGCAGCCAGGGAGCTCGCAATCAGCCCCAGCATTTT; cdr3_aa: CASSQGARNQPQHF
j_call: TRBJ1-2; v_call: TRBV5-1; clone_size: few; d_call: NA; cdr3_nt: TGCGCCAGCAGCTTGGTGGGGAAAGCTAACTATGGCTACACCTTC; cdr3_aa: CASSLVGKANYGYTF
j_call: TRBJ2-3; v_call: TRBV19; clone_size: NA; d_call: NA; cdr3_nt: TGTGCCAGTAGTATAGATCCCGGATCGCTAGCAGGTCAAGATACGCAGTATTTT; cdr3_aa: CASSIDPGSLAGQDTQYF
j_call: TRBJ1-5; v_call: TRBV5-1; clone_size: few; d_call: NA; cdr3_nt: TGCGCCAGCAGCTTCAGCGGTAGCAATCAGCCCCAGCATTTT; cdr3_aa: CASSFSGSNQPQHF
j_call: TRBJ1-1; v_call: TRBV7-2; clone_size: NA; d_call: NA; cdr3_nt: TGTGCCAGCAGCTTAGAGGTCTGGTCTGAAGCTTTCTTT; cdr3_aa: CASSLEVWSEAFF
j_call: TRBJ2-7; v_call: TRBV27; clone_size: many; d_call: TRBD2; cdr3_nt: TGTGCCAGCAGTAACCTAGCGGGAAGTTACGAGCAGTACTTC; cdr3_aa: CASSNLAGSYEQYF
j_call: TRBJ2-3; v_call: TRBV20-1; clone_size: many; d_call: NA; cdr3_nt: TGCAGTCAACGACTGAGCACAGATACGCAGTATTTT; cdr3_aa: CSQRLSTDTQYF
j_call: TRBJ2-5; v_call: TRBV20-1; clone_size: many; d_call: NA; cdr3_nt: TGCAGTGCTCCCCGCATAGGGGGGGGCCAAGAGACCCAGTACTTC; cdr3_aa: CSAPRIGGGQETQYF
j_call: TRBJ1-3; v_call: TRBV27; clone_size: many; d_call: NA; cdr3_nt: TGTGCCAGCAGTTTATCGGGGGGGCCCCGAAACACCATATATTTT; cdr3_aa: CASSLSGGPRNTIYF
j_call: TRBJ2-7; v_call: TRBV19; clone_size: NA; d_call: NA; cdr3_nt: TGTGCCAGTAGTATAGCGGAGTCCTACGAGCAGTACTTC; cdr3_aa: CASSIAESYEQYF
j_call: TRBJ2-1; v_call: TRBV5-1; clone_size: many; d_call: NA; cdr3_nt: TGCGCCAGCAGCTTGGCACTAGGGTCCAATGAGCAGTTCTTC; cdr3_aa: CASSLALGSNEQFF
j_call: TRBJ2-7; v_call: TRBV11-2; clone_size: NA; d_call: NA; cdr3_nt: TGTGCCAGCAGCTTAACTACAGGGTCCGAGCAGTACTTC; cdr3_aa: CASSLTTGSEQYF
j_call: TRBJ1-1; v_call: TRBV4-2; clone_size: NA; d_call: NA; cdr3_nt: TGTGCCAGCAGCCAAGATGGCAGAGAAGCTTTCTTT; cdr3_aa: CASSQDGREAFF
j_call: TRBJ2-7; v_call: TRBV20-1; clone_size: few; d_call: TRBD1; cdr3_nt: TGCAGTGCTACCGGGACAGGGTCCTCCTACGAGCAGTACTTC; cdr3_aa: CSATGTGSSYEQYF
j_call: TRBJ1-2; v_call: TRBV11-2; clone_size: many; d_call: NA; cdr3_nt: TGTGCCAGCAGCACCGCGGGGGGCTATGGCTACACCTTC; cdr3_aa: CASSTAGGYGYTF
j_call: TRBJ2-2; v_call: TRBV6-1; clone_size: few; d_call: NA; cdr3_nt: TGTGCCAGCAGCCAACGGGGGCGTCTAGATACGAACACCGGGGAGCTGTTTTTT; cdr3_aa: CASSQRGRLDTNTGELFF
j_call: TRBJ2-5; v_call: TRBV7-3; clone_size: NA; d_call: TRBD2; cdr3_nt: TGTGCCAGCAGCTTCGGGGGGAAAGAGACCCAGTACTTC; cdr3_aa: CASSFGGKETQYF
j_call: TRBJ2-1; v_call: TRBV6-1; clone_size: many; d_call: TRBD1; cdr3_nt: TGTGCCAGCAGTTTAGGGACAGGGGTGAATGAGCAGTTCTTC; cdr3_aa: CASSLGTGVNEQFF
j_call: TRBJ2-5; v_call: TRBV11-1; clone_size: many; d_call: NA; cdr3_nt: TGTGCCAGCACCGGCAGTGGGGGGCAATCGCAAGAGACCCAGTACTTC; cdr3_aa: CASTGSGGQSQETQYF
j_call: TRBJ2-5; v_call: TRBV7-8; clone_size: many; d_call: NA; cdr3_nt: TGTGCCAGCAGCTTACCGGGTCTGTTGGAGACCCAGTACTTC; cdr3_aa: CASSLPGLLETQYF
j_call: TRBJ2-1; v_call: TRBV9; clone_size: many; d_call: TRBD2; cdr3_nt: TGTGCCAGCAGCGTAGCAAGTAGCGGGGGGGCTTCCTACAATGAGCAGTTCTTC; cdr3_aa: CASSVASSGGASYNEQFF
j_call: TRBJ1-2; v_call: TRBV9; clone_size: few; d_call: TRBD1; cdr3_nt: TGTGCCAGCAGCAGACAGGGACAGGCACAAGGAGGCTACACCTTC; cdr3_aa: CASSRQGQAQGGYTF
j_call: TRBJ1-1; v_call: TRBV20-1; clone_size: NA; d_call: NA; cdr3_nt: TGCAGTGCTAGGGCCCTAGATAACACTGAAGCTTTCTTT; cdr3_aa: CSARALDNTEAFF
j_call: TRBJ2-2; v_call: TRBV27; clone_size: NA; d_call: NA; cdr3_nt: TGTGCCAGCCTGGCACTGAACACCGGGGAGCTGTTTTTT; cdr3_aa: CASLALNTGELFF
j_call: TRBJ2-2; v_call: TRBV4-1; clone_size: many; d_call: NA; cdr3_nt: TGCGCCAGCAGCCAAGATGTCTCGAATACCGGGGAGCTGTTTTTT; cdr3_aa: CASSQDVSNTGELFF
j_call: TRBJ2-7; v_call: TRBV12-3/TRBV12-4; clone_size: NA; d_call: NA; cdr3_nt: TGTGCCAGCAGTTTATTTCCCTACGAGCAGTACTTC; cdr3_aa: CASSLFPYEQYF
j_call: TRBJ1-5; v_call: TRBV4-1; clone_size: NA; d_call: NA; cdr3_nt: TGCGCCAGCAGCCTAGGGGGGGTAGGGGAGCCCCAGCATTTT; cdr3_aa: CASSLGGVGEPQHF
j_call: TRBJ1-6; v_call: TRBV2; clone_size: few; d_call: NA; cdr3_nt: TGTGCCAGCAACACGTGGGGGGCGGATTCACCCCTCCACTTT; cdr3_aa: CASNTWGADSPLHF
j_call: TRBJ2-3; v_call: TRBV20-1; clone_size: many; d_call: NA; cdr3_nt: TGCAGTGCTAGATTGGGCAGCACAGATACGCAGTATTTT; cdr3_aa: CSARLGSTDTQYF
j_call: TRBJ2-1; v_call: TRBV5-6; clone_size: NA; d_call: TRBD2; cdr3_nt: TGTGCCAGCAGTTTATCGACAGCGGGAGGGCCGGGGTCCTACAATGAGCAGTTCTTC; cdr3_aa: CASSLSTAGGPGSYNEQFF
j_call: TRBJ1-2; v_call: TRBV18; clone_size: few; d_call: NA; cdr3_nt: TGTGCCAGCTCACCGGGCGGGTCAGACTATGGCTACACCTTC; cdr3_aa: CASSPGGSDYGYTF
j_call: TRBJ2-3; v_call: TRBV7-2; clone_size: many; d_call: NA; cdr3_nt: TGTGCCAGCACCACACAAGCCCTAGCAGGCACAGATACGCAGTATTTT; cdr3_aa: CASTTQALAGTDTQYF
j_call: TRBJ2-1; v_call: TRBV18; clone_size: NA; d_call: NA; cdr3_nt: TGTGCCAGCTCACCGGACCGGGTCTTAGACTACAATGAGCAGTTCTTC; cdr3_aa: CASSPDRVLDYNEQFF
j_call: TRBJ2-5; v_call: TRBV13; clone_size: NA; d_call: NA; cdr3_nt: TGTGCCAGCAGCTTAGGGGTTTTTGAGACCCAGTACTTC; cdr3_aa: CASSLGVFETQYF
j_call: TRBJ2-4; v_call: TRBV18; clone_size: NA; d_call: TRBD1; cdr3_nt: TGTGCCAGCTCAACAGGGGGTAGCGGATCGGTCCTCAAAAACATTCAGTACTTC; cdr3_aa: CASSTGGSGSVLKNIQYF
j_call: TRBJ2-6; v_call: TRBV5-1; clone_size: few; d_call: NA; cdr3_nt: TGCGCCAGCAGTATCGAGAGGGTAGCTGGGGCCAACGTCCTGACTTTC; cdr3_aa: CASSIERVAGANVLTF
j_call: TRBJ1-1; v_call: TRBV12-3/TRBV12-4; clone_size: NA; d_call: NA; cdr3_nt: TGTGCCAGCAGTTTAACCTCGCGCGCTGAAGCTTTCTTT; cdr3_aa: CASSLTSRAEAFF
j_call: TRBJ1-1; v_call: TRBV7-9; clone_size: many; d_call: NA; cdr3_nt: TGTGCCAGCAGCTTAGCGCGTGGGGGGGTTGGCAGGAACACTGAAGCTTTCTTT; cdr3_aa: CASSLARGGVGRNTEAFF
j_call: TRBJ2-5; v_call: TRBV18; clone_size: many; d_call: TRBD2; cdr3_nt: TGTGCCAGCTCACCTCGGCTAGCGGGCGAGGAGACCCAGTACTTC; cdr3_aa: CASSPRLAGEETQYF
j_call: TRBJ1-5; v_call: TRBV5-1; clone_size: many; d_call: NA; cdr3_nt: TGCGCCAGCAGCTTGGATCCCAACAATCAGCCCCAGCATTTT; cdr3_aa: CASSLDPNNQPQHF
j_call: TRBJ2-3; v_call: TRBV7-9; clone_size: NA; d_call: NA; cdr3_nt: TGTGCCAGCAGCCAGCCCTCCTCGGGGGCGGATACGCAGTATTTT; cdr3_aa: CASSQPSSGADTQYF
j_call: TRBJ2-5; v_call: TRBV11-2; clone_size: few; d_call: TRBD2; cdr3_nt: TGTGCCAGCATGCTAGCGGGCCTGACTGGAGAGACCCAGTACTTC; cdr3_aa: CASMLAGLTGETQYF